The 30 T cell receptor beta chains below come from one sample, sequenced in a study of Ad26.COV2.S vaccination and SARS-CoV-2 variants listed by TCRdb under 2021. The treatment or condition tag for this specimen amounts to: about 20 received Ad26.COV2.S at low or high dose, single or two shots; five or six received placebo; per-sample allocation not given. Repertoires of vaccine and placebo recipients were sequenced from samples collected on day 63 after the first injection. Library method: the immunoSEQ multiplex PCR assay. TCRdb took over this immuneACCESS table, retaining in-frame rearrangements with V and J assigned. Such tables are incomplete; in checked studies, under half of the missing clones stem from an unresolved V gene, and the remainder is unexplained. The sample table contains around 400,000 clones; only one count was recorded for under 90% of them. Of the sample, about 8% falls within the top ten clones.

The specimen comprised peripheral blood, sampled in a trial of Ad26.COV2.S vaccine versus placebo. The receptors here all came from a person aged 18-65 years who received the Ad26.COV2.S COVID-19 vaccine or a placebo.

The gene calls are TRBV6-8 and TRBJ2-1; the match to TRBD2 covers 10 bases. V was pared by 6 bases and J by 7 bases, with 15 bases of the junction left unmatched. The CDR3 sequence is 17 residues long. CDR1 MNHGY and CDR2 SAAAGT come from the germline V gene. For the CDR3, the DNA is TGTGCCAGCAGGATGATTCTAGCGGGAGTGAGTAAAAATGAGCAGTTCTTC. Protein product: CASRMILAGVSKNEQFF.

The rearrangement links TRBV7-3 to TRBJ1-1; D is possibly TRBD1 (5 bases). This CDR3 contains 16 residues. Per the germline V gene, CDR1 is SGHTA and CDR2 is FQGTGA. V was pared by 4 bases and J by 2 bases, with 17 bases between. The CDR3 coding sequence is TGTGCCAGCAGCTCTCCTCGACAGCGACGCAACACTGAAGCTTTCTTT. Residues: CASSSPRQRRNTEAFF. The full variable domain, completed using reference TRBV7-3 and TRBJ1-1, is GAGVSQTPSNKVTEKGKYVELRCDPISGHTALYWYRQSLGQGPEFLIYFQGTGAADDSGLPNDRFFAVRPEGSVSTLKIQRTERGDSAVYLCASSSPRQRRNTEAFFGQGTRLTVV.

In DNA, the CDR3 is TGTGCCAGACAGTTGCGGACTAGCGGGGATAACGAGCAGTACTTC. Translation gives CARQLRTSGDNEQYF. The rearrangement links TRBV6-4 to TRBJ2-7, with TRBD2 identical over 12 bases. This CDR3 is built from 15 residues. Germline assignment: CDR1 MRHNA and CDR2 SNTAGT. The J segment lost 5 bases and the V segment lost 9 bases, leaving 11 bases of the junction unmatched.

The CDR3 is CASSSRLAGEGELFF. CDR3 DNA: TGCGCCAGCAGCTCTCGACTAGCGGGGGAAGGGGAGCTGTTTTTT. The chain combines TRBV5-1 with TRBJ2-2, with TRBD2 matching 12 bases. CDR3 length: 15 amino acids. Germline V gene data show CDR1 as SGHRS and CDR2 as YFSETQ. The V gene end was trimmed by 3 bases and the J gene end by 8 bases; junction bases not matched to a gene: 5.

Only one count was recorded for this clone. This chain's CDR3 is CASSLGAGSNQPQHF. The CDR3 nucleotides read TGTGCCAGCAGCTTAGGGGCGGGTAGCAATCAGCCCCAGCATTTT. V and J are TRBV7-9 and TRBJ1-5; no definite D call. Germline CDR1 and CDR2: SEHNR and FQNEAQ (reference sequence). With 1 base removed from V and 0 bases from J, the gap between germline ends came to 7 bases. The CDR3 spans 15 residues. The entire variable domain, with the rest obtained from reference TRBV7-9 and TRBJ1-5, is as follows: DTGVSQNPRHKITKRGQNVTFRCDPISEHNRLYWYRQTLGQGPEFLTYFQNEAQLEKSRLLSDRFSAERPKGSFSTLEIQRTEQGDSAMYLCASSLGAGSNQPQHFGDGTRLSIL.

The chain recombines TRBV6-5 with TRBJ1-2; TRBD1 might be the D (6 bases). CDR3 length: 14 residues. Germline CDR1 and CDR2: MNHEY and SVGAGI. Trimming took off 6 bases at V and 10 bases at J, with 21 bases between the two ends. The CDR3 DNA follows: TGTGCCAGCAGCCCGTCGGGGGGCTGGGGAGACTACACCTTC. Translated: CASSPSGGWGDYTF.

This clone appeared a few times. The J gene is TRBJ1-5, the V gene TRBV6-5; a possible D gene is TRBD1 (5 bases). The CDR3 is 15 amino acids. From germline, CDR1 is MNHEY and CDR2 SVGAGI. Between the trimmed V and J ends, which lost 0 bases and 6 bases, there was a span of 12 bases. CDR3 sequence (DNA): TGTGCCAGCAGTTACTCAAGTGGGGGGGGTCAGCCCCAGCATTTT. Protein sequence: CASSYSSGGGQPQHF.

The chain employs TRBV5-1 and TRBJ2-1; the match to TRBD2 covers 9 bases. Germline loops: CDR1 SGHRS, CDR2 YFSETQ. The CDR3 runs to 18 residues. With 0 bases clipped from V and 4 bases from J, the junction kept 11 bases outside the gene matches. The CDR3 here is CASSLATVTSGNYNEQFF. CDR3 sequence (DNA): TGCGCCAGCAGCTTGGCCACCGTGACTAGCGGAAATTACAATGAGCAGTTCTTC. The full variable domain, with the rest looked up from reference TRBV5-1 and TRBJ2-1, is KAGVTQTPRYLIKTRGQQVTLSCSPISGHRSVSWYQQTPGQGLQFLFEYFSETQRNKGNFPGRFSGRQFSNSRSEMNVSTLELGDSALYLCASSLATVTSGNYNEQFFGPGTRLTVL.

This chain's CDR3 is CASSRGVFEGYTF. Written as DNA, the CDR3 is TGTGCCAGCTCACGGGGGGTTTTCGAAGGCTACACCTTC. The chain links TRBV18 to TRBJ1-2; perhaps TRBD1 as D (5 bases). Germline CDR1 KGHSH, CDR2 LQKENI. There are 13 residues in the CDR3. V lost 4 bases to trimming and J lost 8 bases, with 14 bases between them.

Turning to this clone: The conserved phenylalanine or tryptophan is not found at the CDR3 terminus, so this likely reflects a read error. The DNA is omitted, as the CDR3 cannot be located on it reliably, and the CDR3 follows TCRdb's listing. This chain joins TRBV23-1 and TRBJ2-7; TRBD1 reflects the table's D call only, with no check against the DNA. TRBV23-1 is an ORF for which the function is uncertain. The CDR3 is 14 amino acids long, termini counted. The CDR3 spells CASSQSFGGGTGIL.

This clone was seen a handful of times. The chain employs TRBV2 and TRBJ1-3, with a possible D match to TRBD1 (6 bases). Trimming removed 3 bases at V and 1 base at J, with 10 bases between. The CDR3 totals 15 residues. CDR1 is SNHLY and CDR2 is FYNNEI in the germline V gene. The CDR3 is CASSEQGPSGNTIYF. DNA for the CDR3: TGTGCCAGCAGTGAGCAGGGGCCATCTGGAAACACCATATATTTT.

V gene TRBV6-5 combines with J gene TRBJ1-5, with no clear D. V was trimmed by 6 bases and J by 7 bases, leaving 16 bases between them. CDR1 and CDR2 (germline): MNHEY, SVGAGI. The CDR3 is 14 amino acids. CDR3 DNA: TGTGCCAGCAGCCCCGGGAGACCAGAACAGCCCCAGCATTTT. It codes for CASSPGRPEQPQHF.

The gene calls are TRBV13 and TRBJ2-1; TRBD2 matches 11 bases. The germline gives CDR1 PRHDT, CDR2 FYEKMQ (reference sequence). The CDR3 contains 14 residues. With V trimmed by 3 bases and J by 7 bases, 2 bases remained unmatched. CDR3 in amino acids: CASSLTSGANEQFF. CDR3 sequence (DNA): TGTGCCAGCAGCTTGACTAGCGGGGCGAATGAGCAGTTCTTC.

J is TRBJ1-2 and V is TRBV4-1; perhaps TRBD1 as D (6 bases). The germline V gene has CDR1 MGHRA and CDR2 YSYEKL. V was clipped by 0 bases and J by 6 bases, with 11 bases between them. The CDR3 length is 14 residues. The CDR3 DNA sequence: TGCGCCAGCAGCCAAGATGGGGACACAGATGGCTACACCTTC. This gives the protein CASSQDGDTDGYTF.

V gene TRBV5-1 combines with J gene TRBJ2-2, with D perhaps TRBD1 or TRBD2 (5 bases each). This CDR3 comprises 15 residues. V lost 0 bases to trimming and J lost 1 base, with 7 bases between them. The germline V gene encodes CDR1 SGHRS and CDR2 YFSETQ. CDR3 sequence reads: CASSLAGQNTGELFF. CDR3 nucleotides: TGCGCCAGCAGCTTGGCGGGGCAGAACACCGGGGAGCTGTTTTTT. Variable domain in full (rest from reference TRBV5-1 and TRBJ2-2): KAGVTQTPRYLIKTRGQQVTLSCSPISGHRSVSWYQQTPGQGLQFLFEYFSETQRNKGNFPGRFSGRQFSNSRSEMNVSTLELGDSALYLCASSLAGQNTGELFFGEGSRLTVL.

This clone was seen more than once but under ten times. This sequence joins TRBV5-1 and TRBJ2-2; the D gene is possibly TRBD2 (5 bases). With 1 base removed from V and 2 bases from J, the gap between germline ends came to 15 bases. The germline CDR1 and CDR2 sequences are SGHRS and YFSETQ. The CDR3 is 17 residues long. The CDR3 loop reads CASSLTPAGVNTGELFF. As DNA, the CDR3 is TGCGCCAGCAGCTTGACCCCCGCCGGGGTCAACACCGGGGAGCTGTTTTTT.

This chain uses TRBV19 with TRBJ1-1, with D possibly matching TRBD1 (6 bases). In germline, CDR1 is LNHDA, CDR2 SQIVND (reference sequence). The CDR3 has 16 residues. The V and J ends lost 2 bases and 2 bases respectively, with 15 bases between them. This CDR3 is CASSIYRTGFNTEAFF. The CDR3 DNA follows: TGTGCCAGTAGTATATACCGTACAGGGTTTAACACTGAAGCTTTCTTT.

The CDR3 DNA reads TGTGCCAGCAGCCGCCGGCGGGCAGGCGGAGATGTCGGGCAGTTCTTC. This translates into CASSRRRAGGDVGQFF. The V gene is TRBV7-2, the J gene TRBJ2-1; D possibly corresponds to TRBD2 (5 bases). The CDR3 has 16 residues. Germline V gene data show CDR1 as SGHTA and CDR2 as FQGNSA. With 5 bases removed from V and 12 bases from J, the gap between germline ends came to 26 bases.

The chain links TRBV18 to TRBJ2-7, with 7 nucleotides matching TRBD1. Per the germline V gene, CDR1 is KGHSH and CDR2 is LQKENI. The length of the CDR3 is 15 residues. The V gene end was trimmed by 3 bases and the J gene end by 2 bases; junction bases not matched to a gene: 7. This chain's CDR3 is CASSPGQTGPYEQYF. The DNA for the CDR3 is TGTGCCAGCTCACCGGGACAGACTGGCCCCTACGAGCAGTACTTC.

The chain has TRBV6-5 and TRBJ1-3, with a tentative D call TRBD1 (5 bases). From germline, CDR1 is MNHEY and CDR2 SVGAGI. The germline V and J ends were trimmed by 8 bases and 0 bases, with 11 bases remaining between them. The CDR3 spans 14 residues. The CDR3 region has the DNA TGTGCCAGCGGGGGTCTCGACTCTGGAAACACCATATATTTT. The encoded protein is CASGGLDSGNTIYF.

This clone has more than one count but fewer than ten. At the DNA level, this CDR3 is encoded by other sequences in the same sample as well. The chain combines TRBV6-5 with TRBJ1-5; D is possibly TRBD1 (6 bases). V gave up 0 bases and J gave up 1 base, with 7 bases separating them. The germline V gene has CDR1 MNHEY and CDR2 SVGAGI. The length of the CDR3 is 15 residues. CDR3 residues: CASSYSGGSNQPQHF. In DNA, the CDR3 is TGTGCCAGCAGTTACTCAGGGGGGAGCAATCAGCCCCAGCATTTT.

The V gene is TRBV24-1, the J gene TRBJ2-1; tentative D call: TRBD1 (6 bases). V gave up 2 bases and J gave up 4 bases, with 17 bases separating them. CDR1 and CDR2 (germline): KGHDR, SFDVKD. The CDR3 is 17 amino acids. The CDR3 loop is CATSDSTTGPLYNEQFF. The DNA for the CDR3 is TGTGCCACCAGTGATTCTACTACAGGGCCTCTATACAATGAGCAGTTCTTC.

The chain carries TRBV30 and TRBJ1-1; D unclear. V lost 3 bases and J 5 bases, leaving 13 bases between the germline ends. The CDR3 length is 13 residues. Germline V gene lookup returns CDR1 GTSNPN and CDR2 SVGIG (reference sequence). The CDR3 nucleotides are TGTGCCTGGAGCCACGCGAAGGGTACTGAAGCTTTCTTT. Residues: CAWSHAKGTEAFF.

The V and J genes are TRBV27 and TRBJ2-1; TRBD2 matches 11 bases. The germline CDR1 and CDR2 sequences are MNHEY and SMNVEV (reference sequence). The CDR3 is 14 amino acids. Trimming removed 3 bases from V and 15 bases from J; junction bases left unmatched: 10. In DNA form, the CDR3 reads TGTGCCAGCAGTTTGGTGACTAGCGGGGATAGGGCGTTCTTC. This translates into CASSLVTSGDRAFF.

The rearrangement joins TRBV20-1 to TRBJ1-1, with TRBD1 matching over 7 bases. The length of the CDR3 is 13 residues. From germline, CDR1 is DFQATT and CDR2 SNEGSKA (reference sequence). With V trimmed by 3 bases and J by 1 base, 2 bases remained unmatched. DNA for the CDR3: TGCAGTGCTAGTGGGACAGCGAACACTGAAGCTTTCTTT. Translation: CSASGTANTEAFF.

The chain carries TRBV5-1 and TRBJ1-1; D not resolved. The V gene lost 2 bases and the J gene lost 3 bases, with 11 bases spanning the gap. The length of the CDR3 is 14 residues. The germline gives CDR1 SGHRS, CDR2 YFSETQ. The CDR3 sequence: CASSFTARDTEAFF. For the CDR3, the DNA is TGCGCCAGCAGCTTCACAGCGCGGGACACTGAAGCTTTCTTT.

This clone was seen once. The genes are TRBV9 and TRBJ2-5, with TRBD2 identical over 11 bases. Germline CDR1 SGDLS, CDR2 YYNGEE. J gave up 2 bases and V 3 bases, and 6 bases lay outside the gene matches. This CDR3 has 16 amino acids. The CDR3: CASSAQPSGGQETQYF. The CDR3 DNA reads as TGTGCCAGCAGCGCCCAGCCTAGCGGGGGGCAAGAGACCCAGTACTTC.

The rearrangement uses TRBV5-1 and TRBJ2-6, with TRBD1 identical over 9 bases. This CDR3 is built from 18 residues. V lost 4 bases, J lost 3 bases, and 11 bases stayed unmatched. Germline lookup yields CDR1 SGHRS and CDR2 YFSETQ. The CDR3 protein is CASSPRTGAPNGANVLTF. As DNA, the CDR3 is TGCGCCAGCAGCCCCCGGACAGGGGCCCCTAATGGGGCCAACGTCCTGACTTTC.

The chain recombines TRBV2 with TRBJ2-1; 9 bases align to TRBD2. This CDR3 contains 16 residues. The V gene end was trimmed by 7 bases and the J gene end by 8 bases; junction bases not matched to a gene: 15. The germline V gene encodes CDR1 SNHLY and CDR2 FYNNEI. CDR3 sequence (DNA): TGTGCCAGCATGTTAATGGCGGGAGGGGCTATGTATGAGCAGTTCTTC. It yields the protein CASMLMAGGAMYEQFF.

This clone showed up just once. V is TRBV19 and J is TRBJ2-7, with a possible D match to TRBD2 (6 bases). The CDR3 covers 14 residues. Trimming left V 5 bases short and J 6 bases short, with 17 bases between. Germline V gene sequence: CDR1 LNHDA, CDR2 SQIVND (reference sequence). CDR3 DNA: TGTGCCAGTAGTGTGACGGGGACTCGGGGCGAGCAGTACTTC. Residues: CASSVTGTRGEQYF.